One T cell receptor beta chain is described in this entry. This sample was taken from a study of blood T cell repertoires in COVID-19. Turning to the study itself: Both acute and convalescent COVID-19 samples were obtained from the United States, Italy and Spain.

Produced via immunoSEQ multiplex PCR; TCRdb's table is partial and in-frame only. Of nearly 60,000 clones in the sample, 70% to 90% were seen once. The CDR3 loop spans 14 amino acids. CDR1 SGHVS and CDR2 FQNEAQ come from the germline V gene. V shed 4 bases and J 0 bases; nucleotides not matched to a gene: 2. This chain uses TRBV7-8 with TRBJ2-7; TRBD1 matches at 8 bases. Sequences were obtained from peripheral blood. The sequence came from a man aged 35 to 55 with active COVID-19. CDR3 in amino acids: CASSSQGGSYEQYF. The CDR3 nucleotides are TGTGCCAGCAGCTCACAGGGGGGCTCCTACGAGCAGTACTTC.